This passage covers 25 T cell receptor beta chains from one sample sequenced in a study of T cells expressing NK-cell markers. TCRdb re-called the 5' RACE reads, yielding one record per CDR3 amino acid sequence without DNA. The specimen's table records 200,000 to 300,000 distinct CDR3 sequences. The sequenced sample was blood T cells: a sorted CD56 or NKG2C T cell subset, CD4+ or CD8+ T cells, or bulk PBMC T cells (not recorded which). These receptors all stem from a young man in good health.

This chain joins TRBV5-1 and TRBJ2-2. The CDR3 spans 17 residues. Per the germline V gene, CDR1 is SGHRS and CDR2 is YFSETQ. The CDR3 sequence is CASSLGLPFSNTGELFF.

The genes are TRBV12-3 or TRBV12-4 and TRBJ2-1; the TRBD2 assignment by TCRdb is unverifiable without DNA. The length of the CDR3 is 15 residues. The CDR3 loop is CASSETSGISGEQFF.

The V call is TRBV12-3 or TRBV12-4, the J call TRBJ1-1; TCRdb's assignment of TRBD1 cannot be checked, as there is no DNA. The CDR3 sequence is 15 residues long. CDR3 sequence: CASNPGGLGNTEAFF.

The chain is built from TRBV29-1 and TRBJ2-7; the TRBD1 assignment by TCRdb is unverifiable without DNA. Germline V gene data show CDR1 as SQVTM and CDR2 as ANQGSEA. The CDR3 runs to 15 residues. The CDR3 here is CSVEDWQGRSYEQYF.

This CDR3 is CSVLDWQSQFF. The genes are TRBV29-1 and TRBJ2-1. Germline V gene lookup returns CDR1 SQVTM and CDR2 ANQGSEA. The CDR3 is 11 amino acids.

V and J are TRBV5-1 and TRBJ2-2; TCRdb's D call of TRBD1 is untestable without DNA. The germline V gene encodes CDR1 SGHRS and CDR2 YFSETQ. This CDR3 contains 15 residues. CDR3 in amino acids: CASSLQGQHTGELFF.

The V and J genes are TRBV12-3 or TRBV12-4 and TRBJ2-1; no DNA is available, so the TRBD2 call from TCRdb remains unchecked. CDR3 length: 18 amino acids. Here the CDR3 reads CASSPGLAGVWSYNEQFF.

The genes are TRBV11-3 and TRBJ2-1. The CDR3 spans 12 residues. Germline values: CDR1 SGHNT, CDR2 YENEEA. The CDR3 sequence: CASSGRVDEQFF.

The V gene is TRBV29-1, the J gene TRBJ2-6; there is no DNA to check the TCRdb D call of TRBD2. This CDR3 spans 15 amino acids. Per germline, CDR1 SQVTM and CDR2 ANQGSEA. CDR3 region: CSVKGSYSGANVLTF.

The CDR3 here is CSATGTSGPGTGELFF. The J gene is TRBJ2-2, the V gene TRBV20-1; the D call of TRBD2 rests on TCRdb alone, since no DNA is present to check it. Germline CDR1 is DFQATT and CDR2 is SNEGSKA (reference sequence). The CDR3 is 16 residues long.

This rearrangement joins TRBV29-1 to TRBJ2-4; TCRdb's D gene call, TRBD1, goes unchecked for lack of DNA. The CDR3 loop spans 13 amino acids. CDR1 is SQVTM and CDR2 is ANQGSEA in the germline V gene. The CDR3 loop reads CSARRDTKNIQYF.

The chain recombines TRBV7-2 with TRBJ2-7; TCRdb's D call of TRBD2 is untestable without DNA. Germline CDR1 and CDR2: SGHTA and FQGNSA. The CDR3 runs to 13 residues. CDR3 protein: CASSLVLGDEQYF.

The rearrangement joins TRBV6-1 to TRBJ2-1; TCRdb indicates TRBD2, and absent DNA this call remains unverified. This CDR3 region has 16 residues. CDR1 MNHNS and CDR2 SASEGT come from the germline V gene. CDR3: CASSLLAGGLHNEQFF.

The chain joins TRBV19 to TRBJ1-2; TCRdb returns TRBD1, unconfirmable since there is no DNA. The CDR3 is made up of 12 amino acids. CDR1 is LNHDA, CDR2 SQIVND, per germline (reference sequence). The CDR3 sequence is CAAAQGSYGYTF.

This chain connects TRBV20-1 to TRBJ2-1. CDR3 length: 13 residues. Per germline, CDR1 DFQATT and CDR2 SNEGSKA (reference sequence). CDR3 protein: CSVHSGSYNEQFF.

V is TRBV5-1 and J is TRBJ2-1. This CDR3 spans 17 amino acids. Germline CDR1 reads SGHRS; CDR2 reads YFSETQ. This CDR3 reads CASSLVQVMLNDNEQFF. The full variable domain, its missing parts supplied by reference TRBV5-1 and TRBJ2-1, is KAGVTQTPRYLIKTRGQQVTLSCSPISGHRSVSWYQQTPGQGLQFLFEYFSETQRNKGNFPGRFSGRQFSNSRSEMNVSTLELGDSALYLCASSLVQVMLNDNEQFFGPGTRLTVL.

The J gene is TRBJ2-1, the V gene TRBV5-1. This CDR3 is built from 15 residues. Germline values: CDR1 SGHRS, CDR2 YFSETQ. The CDR3 loop reads CASRDDESSYNEQFF.

The CDR3 sequence: CASSQEWSMHSPLHF. This rearrangement joins TRBV4-3 to TRBJ1-6. Germline V CDR1 and CDR2: LGHNA, YSLEER. The CDR3 contains 15 residues.

V gene TRBV20-1 combines with J gene TRBJ2-7; the TRBD2 assignment by TCRdb is unverifiable without DNA. Germline-derived CDR1 and CDR2 are DFQATT and SNEGSKA (reference sequence). The CDR3 totals 13 residues. The CDR3 reads CSAPLGLSYEQYF.

The rearrangement uses TRBV5-1 and TRBJ2-6; TCRdb outputs TRBD2, but without DNA this stays unchecked. From germline, CDR1 is SGHRS and CDR2 YFSETQ. This CDR3 has 17 amino acids. The CDR3 reads CASSLQWTSARANVLTF.

J is TRBJ2-1 and V is TRBV4-1; no DNA is available, so the TRBD2 call from TCRdb remains unchecked. Germline assignment: CDR1 MGHRA and CDR2 YSYEKL. This CDR3 is 17 amino acids long. The CDR3 sequence is CASSQGPRLAVHNEQFF.

This chain connects TRBV5-1 to TRBJ1-2; TCRdb indicates TRBD1, and absent DNA this call remains unverified. The CDR3 contains 13 residues. The germline V gene encodes CDR1 SGHRS and CDR2 YFSETQ. The CDR3 is CASSPGPPGGYTF. Using reference TRBV5-1 and TRBJ1-2 for the parts outside the CDR3, the full variable domain is KAGVTQTPRYLIKTRGQQVTLSCSPISGHRSVSWYQQTPGQGLQFLFEYFSETQRNKGNFPGRFSGRQFSNSRSEMNVSTLELGDSALYLCASSPGPPGGYTFGSGTRLTVV.

This sequence joins TRBV5-1 and TRBJ2-5; the TCRdb call, TRBD2, lacks DNA for checking. Germline values: CDR1 SGHRS, CDR2 YFSETQ. The CDR3 extends over 16 amino acids. The CDR3 loop is CASSLETSGVQETQYF.

V gene TRBV24-1 combines with J gene TRBJ2-5; checking the TCRdb D call of TRBD2 is not possible without DNA. This CDR3 is built from 13 residues. Germline assignment: CDR1 KGHDR and CDR2 SFDVKD. This CDR3 reads CATSTTAGETQYF.

The chain employs TRBV7-2 and TRBJ2-3; TCRdb picks TRBD2, but there is no DNA to check that call. Germline loops: CDR1 SGHTA, CDR2 FQGNSA. CDR3 length equals 14 residues. CDR3 sequence reads: CASSLTSGRDTQYF.